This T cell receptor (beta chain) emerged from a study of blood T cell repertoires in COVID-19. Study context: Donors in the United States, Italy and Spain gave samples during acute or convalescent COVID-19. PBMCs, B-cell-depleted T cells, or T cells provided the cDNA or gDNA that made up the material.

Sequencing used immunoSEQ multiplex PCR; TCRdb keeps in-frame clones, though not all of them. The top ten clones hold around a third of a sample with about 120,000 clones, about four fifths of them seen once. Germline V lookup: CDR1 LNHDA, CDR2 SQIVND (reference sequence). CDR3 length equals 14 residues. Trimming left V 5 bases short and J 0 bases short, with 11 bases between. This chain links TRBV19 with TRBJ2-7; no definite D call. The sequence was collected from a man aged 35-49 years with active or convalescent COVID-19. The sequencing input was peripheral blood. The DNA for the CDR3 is TGTGCCAGTAGTCCCCTTGTCAGCTCCTACGAGCAGTACTTC. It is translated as CASSPLVSSYEQYF.